Listed below are T cell receptor beta chains from one sample, sequenced in a study of Graves' ophthalmopathy and Graves' hyperthyroidism. From the multiplex PCR reads, TCRdb called clonotypes with MiXCR, one entry per CDR3 protein. The sample has around 670,000 distinct CDR3 sequences; 35% to 50% are singletons. The sample comprised peripheral blood. The receptors stem from an adult man with Graves' ophthalmopathy. CDR3s include the opening cysteine and the closing phenylalanine or tryptophan. A D gene is named only where the DNA matches it firmly. Rows give clone size only sometimes, using once, few, many, or a class for an expanded clone.

>TRBV9|TRBJ1-6|NA|15|NA
CASSLTRRRDSPLHF
TGTGCCAGCAGTTTGACAAGGCGGCGAGATTCACCCCTCCACTTT
>TRBV7-9|TRBJ1-3|TRBD1|15|few
CASRSDRASGNTIYF
TGTGCCAGCAGAAGCGACAGGGCGTCTGGAAACACCATATATTTT
>TRBV19|TRBJ1-4|NA|13|many
CATSWTVNEKLFF
TGTGCCACGTCGTGGACAGTTAATGAAAAACTGTTTTTT
>TRBV6-6|TRBJ2-7|NA|17|few
CASSLGGSPYPFYEQYF
TGTGCCAGCAGTTTAGGAGGGTCTCCCTACCCCTTCTACGAGCAGTACTTC
>TRBV20-1|TRBJ1-1|NA|12|few
CSAMTVDTEAFF
TGCAGTGCTATGACAGTGGACACTGAAGCTTTCTTT
>TRBV24-1|TRBJ1-5|NA|14|NA
CASSERQSNQPQHF
TGTGCCAGCAGTGAACGACAGAGCAATCAGCCCCAGCATTTT
>TRBV29-1|TRBJ1-2|NA|12|NA
CAWSARVRGYTF
TGTGCCTGGAGTGCAAGGGTGCGTGGCTACACCTTC
>TRBV25-1|TRBJ2-5|NA|15|NA
CASRRRGRLQETQYF
TGTGCCAGCAGGCGGAGGGGGAGACTCCAAGAGACCCAGTACTTC
>TRBV2|TRBJ2-7|NA|12|many
CASSVGTYEQYF
TGTGCCAGCAGCGTCGGTACCTACGAGCAGTACTTC
>TRBV15|TRBJ2-6|NA|13|NA
CATSGTGANVLTF
TGTGCCACCAGCGGGACAGGGGCCAACGTCCTGACTTTC
>TRBV7-9|TRBJ2-6|TRBD1|18|many
CASSSVDRPNSGANVLTF
TGTGCCAGCAGCTCAGTGGACAGGCCTAACTCTGGGGCCAACGTCCTGACTTTC
>TRBV10-3|TRBJ1-6|NA|13|NA
CASSWDVLTPLHF
TGTGCCAGCAGTTGGGACGTTCTGACACCCCTCCACTTT
>TRBV11-2|TRBJ2-5|NA|14|many
CASSRGHRKETQYF
TGTGCCAGCAGCCGAGGGCACAGGAAAGAGACCCAGTACTTC
>TRBV15|TRBJ1-3|NA|10|few
CATSRGTIYF
TGTGCCACCAGCAGAGGGACCATATATTTT
>TRBV19|TRBJ1-2|TRBD1|17|NA
CASSPPGQGAFNYGYTF
TGTGCCAGTAGTCCTCCGGGACAGGGGGCTTTTAACTATGGCTACACCTTC
>TRBV11-2|TRBJ2-7|NA|15|few
CASSLGLGTRYEQYF
TGTGCCAGCAGCTTAGGGTTGGGTACCCGCTACGAGCAGTACTTC
>TRBV29-1|TRBJ2-7|TRBD1|14|many
CSVLPRTGIYEQYF
TGCAGCGTCCTCCCTCGGACAGGGATCTACGAGCAGTACTTC
>TRBV20-1|TRBJ1-4|NA|17|NA
CSARSSGALKRNEKLFF
TGCAGTGCTAGAAGTTCAGGGGCACTTAAACGTAATGAAAAACTGTTTTTT
>TRBV29-1|TRBJ1-2|TRBD1|13|many
CSVGQATNYGYTF
TGCAGCGTAGGACAGGCTACTAACTATGGCTACACCTTC
>TRBV6-1|TRBJ2-7|TRBD1|14|NA
CAWSTGGATYEQYF
TGTGCCTGGAGTACAGGGGGCGCGACCTACGAGCAGTACTTC
>TRBV20-1|TRBJ1-4|TRBD1|18|NA
CSAAGGRGGGLMVEKLFF
TGCAGTGCTGCGGGCGGCAGGGGGGGGGGCTTGATGGTTGAAAAACTGTTTTTT
>TRBV29-1|TRBJ1-2|NA|12|many
CSVEGGTYGYTF
TGCAGCGTTGAAGGAGGCACCTATGGCTACACCTTC
>TRBV20-1|TRBJ1-2|NA|11|NA
CGEGGAGGYTF
TGCGGCGAGGGGGGGGCGGGGGGCTACACCTTC
>TRBV25-1|TRBJ2-7|TRBD1|14|many
CASSQGQLIYEQYF
TGTGCCAGCAGTCAGGGACAGCTCATTTACGAGCAGTACTTC
>TRBV25-1|TRBJ2-7|NA|17|few
CASSARDRRAVSYEQYF
TGTGCCAGCAGTGCTAGAGATCGTCGCGCAGTCTCCTACGAGCAGTACTTC
>TRBV7-8|TRBJ1-5|NA|14|many
CASSLKGSGQPQHF
TGTGCCAGCAGCTTAAAGGGTTCGGGACAGCCCCAGCATTTT
>TRBV10-2|TRBJ2-7|TRBD1|17|NA
CASSETSGQGVASEQYF
TGCGCCAGCAGTGAGACTAGCGGACAGGGGGTGGCGAGTGAGCAGTACTTC
>TRBV10-3|TRBJ1-4|TRBD1|16|many
CATKTGDVPTNEKLFF
TGTGCCACCAAAACAGGGGACGTTCCTACAAATGAAAAACTGTTTTTT
>TRBV7-9|TRBJ1-1|NA|15|NA
CASSLPGTRNTEAFF
TGTGCCAGCAGCCTCCCCGGGACCAGGAACACTGAAGCTTTCTTT
>TRBV25-1|TRBJ1-1|NA|14|NA
CASSFPDRSTEAFF
TGTGCCAGCAGTTTCCCGGACAGAAGCACTGAAGCTTTCTTT
>TRBV15|TRBJ2-7|NA|14|many
CATSREGGGAEQYF
TGTGCCACCAGCAGAGAAGGCGGGGGCGCCGAGCAGTACTTC
>TRBV12-3/TRBV12-4|TRBJ1-6|TRBD1|16|few
CASSSRPTGGRSPLHF
TGTGCCAGCAGTTCCCGTCCGACAGGGGGCCGATCACCCCTCCACTTT
>TRBV7-6|TRBJ2-7|TRBD1|16|NA
CASSPYIRDSSYEQYF
TGTGCCAGCAGCCCGTACATCCGGGACAGCTCCTACGAGCAGTACTTC
>TRBV15|TRBJ2-7|NA|13|NA
CATSRAGAWEQYF
TGTGCCACCAGCAGAGCCGGGGCGTGGGAGCAGTACTTC